Given below is one TCR beta chain in context. The antigen remains undetermined. This specimen comes from a study of cytomegalovirus exposure and HLA in healthy donors. Study conclusions and caveats: Several of the most significant clusters appeared, in a later analysis, to be linked to common viral pathogens. HLA allele associations emerged for some 16,000 TCR beta sequences in a later analysis, at 0.05 false discovery rate. In a later analysis, HLA-C alleles had the fewest associated TCRs, DRB1 alleles the most. Rare TCR sequences predominated, though certain public TCRs were found in many donors.

V lost 6 bases, J lost 4 bases, and 5 bases stayed unmatched. This CDR3 spans 13 amino acids. Germline V gene data show CDR1 as SNHLY and CDR2 as FYNNEI. The primer mix had 60 Vbeta and 13 Jbeta primers. Using immunoSEQ multiplex PCR, the repertoire was profiled, and TCRdb retains in-frame clones only, with some absent. The table has 99,000 or so clones, approximately 72% seen once. This TCR was sampled from a young man in good health and CMV-seronegative. V usage is TRBV2 and J usage is TRBJ1-2; TRBD1 agrees at 7 bases. The sequenced material came from PBMCs. CDR3 loop: CASRLGQTYGYTF. CDR3 nucleotides: TGTGCCAGCAGACTGGGACAGACCTATGGCTACACCTTC.